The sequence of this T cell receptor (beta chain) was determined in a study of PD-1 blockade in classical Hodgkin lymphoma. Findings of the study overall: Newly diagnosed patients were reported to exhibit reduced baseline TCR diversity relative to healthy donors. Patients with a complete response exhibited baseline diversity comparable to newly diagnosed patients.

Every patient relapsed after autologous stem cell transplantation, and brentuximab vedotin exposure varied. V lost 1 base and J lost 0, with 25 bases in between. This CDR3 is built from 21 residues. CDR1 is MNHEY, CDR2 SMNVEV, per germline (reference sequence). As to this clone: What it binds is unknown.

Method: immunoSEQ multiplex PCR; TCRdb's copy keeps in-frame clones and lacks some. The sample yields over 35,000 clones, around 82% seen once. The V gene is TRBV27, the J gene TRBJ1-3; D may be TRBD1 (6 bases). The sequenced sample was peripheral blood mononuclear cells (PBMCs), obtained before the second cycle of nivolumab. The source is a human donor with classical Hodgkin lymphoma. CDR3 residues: CASSLFGVARQDLSSGNTIYF. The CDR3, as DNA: TGTGCCAGCAGTTTATTCGGGGTGGCGAGACAGGATCTAAGCTCTGGAAACACCATATATTTT.